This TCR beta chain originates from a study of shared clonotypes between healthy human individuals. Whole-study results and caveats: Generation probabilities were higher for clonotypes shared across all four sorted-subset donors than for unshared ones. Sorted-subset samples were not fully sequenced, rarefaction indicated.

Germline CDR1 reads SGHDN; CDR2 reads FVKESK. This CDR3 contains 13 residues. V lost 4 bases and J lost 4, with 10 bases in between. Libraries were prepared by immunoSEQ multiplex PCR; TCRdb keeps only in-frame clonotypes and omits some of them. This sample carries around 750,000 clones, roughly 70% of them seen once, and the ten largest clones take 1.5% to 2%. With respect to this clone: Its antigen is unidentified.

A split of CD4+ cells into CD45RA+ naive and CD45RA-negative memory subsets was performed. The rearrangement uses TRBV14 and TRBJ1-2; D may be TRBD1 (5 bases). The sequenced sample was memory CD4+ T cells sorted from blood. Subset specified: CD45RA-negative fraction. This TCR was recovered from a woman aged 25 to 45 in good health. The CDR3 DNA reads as TGTGCCAGCAGCCTTCAGGGTGTCTATGGCTACACCTTC. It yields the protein CASSLQGVYGYTF.